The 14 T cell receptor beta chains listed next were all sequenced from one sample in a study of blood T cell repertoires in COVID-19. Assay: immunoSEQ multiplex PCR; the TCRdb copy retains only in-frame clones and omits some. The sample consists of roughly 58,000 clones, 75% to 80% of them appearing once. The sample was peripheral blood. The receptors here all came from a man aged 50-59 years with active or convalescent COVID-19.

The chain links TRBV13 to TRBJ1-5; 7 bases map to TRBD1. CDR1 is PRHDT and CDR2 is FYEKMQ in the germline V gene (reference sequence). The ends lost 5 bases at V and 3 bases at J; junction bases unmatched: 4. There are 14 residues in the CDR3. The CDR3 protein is CASSLQGVNQPQHF. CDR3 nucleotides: TGTGCCAGCAGCCTTCAGGGGGTCAATCAGCCCCAGCATTTT.

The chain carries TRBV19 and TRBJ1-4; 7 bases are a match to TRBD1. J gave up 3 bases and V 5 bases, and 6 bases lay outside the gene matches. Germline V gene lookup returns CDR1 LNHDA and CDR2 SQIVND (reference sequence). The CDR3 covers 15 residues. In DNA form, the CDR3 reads TGTGCCAGTAGTGTCGACAGGGTATCTAATGAAAAACTGTTTTTT. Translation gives CASSVDRVSNEKLFF.

CDR3 DNA: TGTGCCAGCAGCTTTTTAGGACAGACTTTTTCTACTAACTATGGCTACACCTTC. Amino acids: CASSFLGQTFSTNYGYTF. The rearrangement uses TRBV7-8 and TRBJ1-2; maybe TRBD1 (6 bases). The length of the CDR3 is 18 residues. Germline V gene lookup returns CDR1 SGHVS and CDR2 FQNEAQ. Between the trimmed V and J ends, which lost 3 bases and 0 bases, there was a span of 20 bases.

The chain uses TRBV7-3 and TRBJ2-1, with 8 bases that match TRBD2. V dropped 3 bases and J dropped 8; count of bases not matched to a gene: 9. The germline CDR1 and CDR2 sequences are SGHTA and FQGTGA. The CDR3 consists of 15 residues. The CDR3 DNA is TGTGCCAGCAGCTTTGGACTAGCCGGTTCGTATGAGCAGTTCTTC. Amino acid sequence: CASSFGLAGSYEQFF.

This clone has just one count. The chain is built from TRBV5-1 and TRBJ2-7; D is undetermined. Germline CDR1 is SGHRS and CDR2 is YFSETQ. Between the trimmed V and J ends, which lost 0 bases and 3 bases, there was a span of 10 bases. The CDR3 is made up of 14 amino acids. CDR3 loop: CASSLGTTNYEQYF. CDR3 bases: TGCGCCAGCAGCTTGGGTACTACCAACTACGAGCAGTACTTC.

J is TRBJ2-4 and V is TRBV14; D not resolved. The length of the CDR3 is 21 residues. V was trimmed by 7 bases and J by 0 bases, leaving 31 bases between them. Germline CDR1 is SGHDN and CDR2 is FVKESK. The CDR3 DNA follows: TGTGCCAGCAAACCGGGTTCAGTTTTCGAGAGGAGCGTTCTAGCCAAAAACATTCAGTACTTC. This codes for CASKPGSVFERSVLAKNIQYF. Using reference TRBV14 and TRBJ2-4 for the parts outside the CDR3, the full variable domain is EAGVTQFPSHSVIEKGQTVTLRCDPISGHDNLYWYRRVMGKEIKFLLHFVKESKQDESGMPNNRFLAERTGGTYSTLKVQPAELEDSGVYFCASKPGSVFERSVLAKNIQYFGAGTRLSVL.

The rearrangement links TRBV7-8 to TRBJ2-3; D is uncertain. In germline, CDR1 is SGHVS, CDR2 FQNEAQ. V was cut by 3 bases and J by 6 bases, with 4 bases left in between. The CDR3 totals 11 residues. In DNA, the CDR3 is TGTGCCAGCAGCTTCGGGGATACGCAGTATTTT. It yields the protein CASSFGDTQYF.

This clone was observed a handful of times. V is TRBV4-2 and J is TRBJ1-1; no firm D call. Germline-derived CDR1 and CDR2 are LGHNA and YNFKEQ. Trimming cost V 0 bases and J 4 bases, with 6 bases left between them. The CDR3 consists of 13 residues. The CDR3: CASSQERATEAFF. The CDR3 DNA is TGTGCCAGCAGCCAAGAGAGAGCCACTGAAGCTTTCTTT.

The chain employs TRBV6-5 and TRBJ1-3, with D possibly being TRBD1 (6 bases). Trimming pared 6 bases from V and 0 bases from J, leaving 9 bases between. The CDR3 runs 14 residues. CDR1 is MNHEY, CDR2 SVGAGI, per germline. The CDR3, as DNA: TGTGCCAGCAGCACAGGGTTCTCTGGAAACACCATATATTTT. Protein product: CASSTGFSGNTIYF.

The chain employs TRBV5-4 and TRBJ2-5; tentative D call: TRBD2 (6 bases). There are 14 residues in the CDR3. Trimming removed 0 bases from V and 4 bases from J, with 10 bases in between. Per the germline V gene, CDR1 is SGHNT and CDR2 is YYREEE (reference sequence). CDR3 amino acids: CASSLVVGGETQYF. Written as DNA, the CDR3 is TGTGCCAGCAGCTTGGTGGTGGGGGGAGAGACCCAGTACTTC.

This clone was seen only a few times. The CDR3 DNA is TGTGCCTGGAGACTAGCGGGAGTTGAGCAGTTCTTC. Its protein product is CAWRLAGVEQFF. The chain recombines TRBV30 with TRBJ2-1; 11 bases match TRBD2. Germline V gene lookup returns CDR1 GTSNPN and CDR2 SVGIG (reference sequence). The CDR3 spans 12 residues. Losses at the gene ends were 3 bases for V and 9 bases for J; bases not matched to a gene: 1.

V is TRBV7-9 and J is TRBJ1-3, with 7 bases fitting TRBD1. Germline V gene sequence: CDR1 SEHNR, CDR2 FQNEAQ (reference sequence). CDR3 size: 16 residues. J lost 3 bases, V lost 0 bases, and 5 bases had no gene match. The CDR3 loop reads CASSLASAGGGNTIYF. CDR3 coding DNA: TGTGCCAGCAGCTTAGCGTCGGCAGGGGGTGGAAACACCATATATTTT.

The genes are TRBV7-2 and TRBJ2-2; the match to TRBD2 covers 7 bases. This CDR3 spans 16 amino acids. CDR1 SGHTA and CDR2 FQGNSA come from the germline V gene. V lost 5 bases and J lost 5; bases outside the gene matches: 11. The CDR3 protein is CASSRRGGGPTGELFF. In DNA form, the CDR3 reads TGTGCCAGCAGCCGCCGGGGCGGGGGACCTACCGGGGAGCTGTTTTTT.

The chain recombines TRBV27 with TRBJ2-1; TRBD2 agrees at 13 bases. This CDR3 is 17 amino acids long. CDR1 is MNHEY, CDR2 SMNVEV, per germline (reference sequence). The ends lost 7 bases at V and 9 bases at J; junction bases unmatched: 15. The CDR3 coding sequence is TGTGCCAGCACCCAACTAGCGGGGGGGCCCTTGGTGGTTGAGCAGTTCTTC. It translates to CASTQLAGGPLVVEQFF.